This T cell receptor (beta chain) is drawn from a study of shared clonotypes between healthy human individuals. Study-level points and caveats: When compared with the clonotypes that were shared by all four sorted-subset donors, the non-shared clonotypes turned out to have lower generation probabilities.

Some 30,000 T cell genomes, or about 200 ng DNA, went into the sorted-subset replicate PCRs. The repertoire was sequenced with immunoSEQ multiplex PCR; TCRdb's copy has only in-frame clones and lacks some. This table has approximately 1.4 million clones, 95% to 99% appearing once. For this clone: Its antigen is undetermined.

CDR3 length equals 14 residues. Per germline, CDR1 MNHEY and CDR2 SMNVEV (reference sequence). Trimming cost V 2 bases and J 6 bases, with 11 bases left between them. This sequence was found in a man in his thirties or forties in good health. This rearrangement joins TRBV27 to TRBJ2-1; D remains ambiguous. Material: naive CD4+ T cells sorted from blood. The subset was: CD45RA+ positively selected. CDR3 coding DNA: TGTGCCAGCAGTTTAGAACGGGCCGTCAATGAGCAGTTCTTC. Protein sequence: CASSLERAVNEQFF.